The 15 T cell receptor beta chains listed next were all sequenced from one sample in a study of blood T cell repertoires in COVID-19. The assay was immunoSEQ multiplex PCR, and TCRdb's table has in-frame clones only and misses some. Of roughly 380,000 clones listed, approximately 89% are singletons. The sequencing input was peripheral blood. The receptors here all came from a woman aged 60 to 75 with COVID-19, enrolled during active disease.

This clone has more than one count but fewer than ten. The chain uses TRBV29-1 and TRBJ2-7, with D possibly TRBD1 on 5 matching bases. The V end lost 4 bases, the J end lost 0 bases, and 10 bases lay between the germline ends. The CDR3 is made up of 13 amino acids. Germline V CDR1 and CDR2: SQVTM, ANQGSEA. This CDR3 reads CSVGQGYSYEQYF. CDR3 bases: TGCAGCGTTGGGCAGGGATACTCCTACGAGCAGTACTTC.

The chain links TRBV2 to TRBJ2-7; D is perhaps TRBD1 (5 bases). Trimming shortened V by 6 bases and J by 0 bases, and 12 bases separated the two germline ends. CDR1 SNHLY and CDR2 FYNNEI come from the germline V gene. The CDR3 runs 14 residues. The DNA for the CDR3 is TGTGCCAGCAGGACGGACACCGGCTCCTACGAGCAGTACTTC. Translation: CASRTDTGSYEQYF.

The J gene is TRBJ1-2, the V gene TRBV6-5; the match to TRBD1 covers 7 bases. The CDR3 sequence is 13 residues long. Looked up from germline, CDR1 is MNHEY and CDR2 is SVGAGI. V was clipped by 6 bases and J by 4 bases; unmatched bases: 5. CDR3 DNA sequence: TGTGCCAGCAGACCCACAGGGGTCTATGGCTACACCTTC. Translated, it gives CASRPTGVYGYTF.

This sequence joins TRBV5-1 and TRBJ2-7; 7 nucleotides match TRBD1. CDR1 is SGHRS and CDR2 is YFSETQ in the germline V gene. The CDR3 loop spans 14 amino acids. After removal of 4 bases from V and 3 bases from J, the junction contained 7 bases not matched to a gene. The CDR3 bases are TGCGCCAGCAGCCCCGGGACAGTTTTCTACGAGCAGTACTTC. Amino acid sequence: CASSPGTVFYEQYF.

The V gene is TRBV11-2, the J gene TRBJ1-2; 7 bases align to TRBD1. CDR1 SGHAT and CDR2 FQNNGV come from the germline V gene. The ends lost 2 bases at V and 8 bases at J; junction bases unmatched: 5. The CDR3 spans 13 residues. The CDR3 region is CASSLTTGKGYTF. The CDR3 DNA is TGTGCCAGCAGCTTAACGACAGGGAAGGGCTACACCTTC.

The chain carries TRBV3-1 (or the pseudogene TRBV3-2) and TRBJ2-5; 7 nucleotides align to TRBD1. Trimming removed 1 base from V and 4 bases from J; junction bases left unmatched: 6. Germline assignment: CDR1 LGHDT and CDR2 YNNKEL (reference sequence). The CDR3 length is 15 residues. CDR3 coding DNA: TGTGCCAGCAGCCAAGTGACAGGGCCGGTAGAGACCCAGTACTTC. It translates to CASSQVTGPVETQYF.

V gene TRBV12-3 or TRBV12-4 combines with J gene TRBJ1-2, with D possibly matching TRBD1 (5 bases). Trimming left V 2 bases short and J 7 bases short, with 8 bases between. CDR3 size: 12 residues. The CDR3 region is CASSLKGSGYTF. CDR3 nucleotides: TGTGCCAGCAGTTTAAAGGGGTCTGGCTACACCTTC.

The chain combines TRBV6-5 with TRBJ2-2; 7 nucleotides align to TRBD2. There are 14 residues in the CDR3. V trimming: 8 bases; J trimming: 0 bases; junction bases outside the gene matches: 3. Germline CDR1 and CDR2: MNHEY and SVGAGI. Written as DNA, the CDR3 is TGTGCCAGCCAACTAGCGCCGAACACCGGGGAGCTGTTTTTT. As protein: CASQLAPNTGELFF.

This chain uses TRBV6-1 with TRBJ1-2, with TRBD1 as a possible D gene (6 bases). V was trimmed by 2 bases and J by 8 bases, leaving 18 bases between them. Per the germline V gene, CDR1 is MNHNS and CDR2 is SASEGT. The CDR3 loop spans 15 amino acids. The CDR3 region is CASSETGFRVSGYTF. CDR3 nucleotides: TGTGCCAGCAGTGAAACAGGGTTTAGGGTGAGCGGCTACACCTTC.

To note about this clone: Additional DNA sequences in this sample encode the identical CDR3. The gene calls are TRBV18 and TRBJ1-1, with 8 bases fitting TRBD1. CDR1 and CDR2 from the germline V gene are KGHSH and LQKENI. The CDR3 extends over 15 amino acids. Germline trimming cut 3 bases from V and 1 base from J; bases unmatched to any gene: 4. The CDR3 here is CASSPPGGKNTEAFF. CDR3 in DNA: TGTGCCAGCTCACCCCCAGGGGGCAAGAACACTGAAGCTTTCTTT.

The J gene is TRBJ2-7, the V gene TRBV7-3; the D gene is possibly TRBD2 (6 bases). CDR1 is SGHTA, CDR2 FQGTGA, per germline. This CDR3 contains 13 residues. The V end was cut by 2 bases, the J end by 5 bases, with 10 bases between. The CDR3 region is CASSLYGGDEQYF. CDR3 bases: TGTGCCAGCAGCTTATATGGCGGGGACGAGCAGTACTTC.

V usage is TRBV5-1 and J usage is TRBJ2-2; D is ambiguous. V was pared by 0 bases and J by 6 bases, with 9 bases between. The CDR3 is made up of 14 amino acids. Germline V gives CDR1 SGHRS, CDR2 YFSETQ. The CDR3 protein is CASSLGAPPGELFF. CDR3 DNA sequence: TGCGCCAGCAGCTTGGGAGCTCCCCCCGGGGAGCTGTTTTTT. The complete variable domain, with remaining parts taken from reference TRBV5-1 and TRBJ2-2, reads KAGVTQTPRYLIKTRGQQVTLSCSPISGHRSVSWYQQTPGQGLQFLFEYFSETQRNKGNFPGRFSGRQFSNSRSEMNVSTLELGDSALYLCASSLGAPPGELFFGEGSRLTVL.

The chain links TRBV7-2 to TRBJ2-7, with D tentatively TRBD1 (6 bases). The length of the CDR3 is 16 residues. Germline V gene data show CDR1 as SGHTA and CDR2 as FQGNSA. V lost 4 bases and J 5 bases, leaving 21 bases between the germline ends. The CDR3: CASSSYRVGPKDEQYF. The CDR3 DNA reads as TGTGCCAGCAGCTCCTACAGGGTAGGACCGAAAGACGAGCAGTACTTC. The full variable domain, in which reference TRBV7-2 and TRBJ2-7 provide the parts outside the CDR3, is GAGVSQSPSNKVTEKGKDVELRCDPISGHTALYWYRQSLGQGLEFLIYFQGNSAPDKSGLPSDRFSAERTGGSVSTLTIQRTQQEDSAVYLCASSSYRVGPKDEQYFGPGTRLTVT.

For the CDR3, the DNA is TGTGCCAGCGCCGGACTTGGGGAGACCCAGTACTTC. Translated, it gives CASAGLGETQYF. The V gene is TRBV18, the J gene TRBJ2-5; D is perhaps TRBD2 (5 bases). This CDR3 region has 12 residues. V was trimmed by 8 bases and J by 5 bases, leaving 12 bases between them. Per the germline V gene, CDR1 is KGHSH and CDR2 is LQKENI.

V usage is TRBV6-5 and J usage is TRBJ1-2, with 9 bases identical to TRBD1. Per the germline V gene, CDR1 is MNHEY and CDR2 is SVGAGI. V lost 8 bases, J lost 6 bases, and 4 bases stayed unmatched. This CDR3 contains 12 residues. Here the CDR3 DNA reads TGTGCCAGCTCCGGGACAGGGAATGGCTACACCTTC. This encodes CASSGTGNGYTF.